This T cell receptor (beta chain) derives from a study of PD-1 blockade in classical Hodgkin lymphoma (dated by TCRdb to 2018 to 2020). Background on the whole study: The study used CyTOF and TCR beta sequencing to define a peripheral blood immune signature of response to PD-1 blockade in classical Hodgkin lymphoma. The investigation overall reported the following: Newly diagnosed patients were reported to have lower baseline TCR diversity than healthy donors, and relapsed/refractory patients were reported to have lower baseline TCR diversity still. The study covered only a single clinical trial cohort, and the causes of the repertoire differences, possibly disease activity or prior therapy, were still not defined.

The CDR3, from cysteine to phenylalanine, totals 15 residues. The sequence is cut down to CDR3 DNA, 45 bases in frame from base 1. The germline V gene (reference sequence) supplies CDR1 MNHNY and CDR2 SVGAGI. Compared with germline, V lacks 9 bases and J lacks 1 base; bases without a gene match: 12. Genomic DNA was extracted with the Qiagen DNeasy kit from unsorted PBMCs and from negatively selected CD4+ and CD8+ fractions. Using primers that anneal to V and J segments, immunoSEQ multiplex PCR amplified the TCR beta CDR3 regions. A synthetic immune receptor repertoire was used to minimize amplification bias, and any residual bias was removed computationally once sequencing was done. The authors' analysis ran thus. Custom Python scripts were used to quantify repertoire diversity as the Shannon entropy index. Unsorted, CD4+ and CD8+ repertoires were analyzed separately, except for combined analyses in which CD4+ and CD8+ sequences were merged in silico. As stored in TCRdb, this immuneACCESS dataset retains in-frame rearrangements with V and J assigned. A fraction of the clones does not appear; measured against another copy, unresolved V genes explain less than half of the discrepancy, and the remainder lacks a known reason. V, J and clone size are those of that table, while D and trimming were read from the DNA. Across this sample there are fewer than 20,000 clones, with around 83% seen only once. Over 1% of the sample is taken by the ten largest.

The sample's time point label, decoded: newly diagnosed, previously untreated cHL patient sample. Magnetic negative selection with a Miltenyi CD4+ T cell isolation kit was used to purify CD4+ T cells from thawed PBMCs. PBMCs from patients with newly diagnosed, previously untreated classical Hodgkin lymphoma were sequenced as a comparison group for the relapsed/refractory trial patients. Peripheral blood was collected in 8 mL Vacutainer Cell Preparation Tubes, from which PBMCs were isolated by centrifugation and then cryopreserved. Purified CD4+ and CD8+ fractions were prepared only for cases where an additional PBMC sample was available. Magnetically labelled cells were depleted on LS columns in a quadroMACS separator, and the flow-through was collected as the purified fraction. Comments on this clone: No antigen is known for it. No quality values exist for individual bases; no much larger clone is one base distant.

The material sequenced was CD4+ T cells from blood. The sequence was collected from a human donor with classical Hodgkin lymphoma. The chain is made from TRBV6-6 and TRBJ2-7; 7 central nucleotides agree with TRBD2. CDR3 loop: CASLPEGTISYEQYF. The sequenced DNA is TGTGCCAGTCTTCCTGAAGGGACTATTTCCTACGAGCAGTACTTC.